The 31 T cell receptor beta chains reported below all come from one sample, sequenced in a study of T cell clones after liver transplantation. Sequenced by immunoSEQ multiplex PCR; TCRdb stores in-frame clones only, minus some. The profile covers about 99,000 clones, with around four fifths appearing a single time and about 2.8% taken by the ten largest. Sample: CD4+ T cells from blood, taken around 50 months after liver transplant. The source is a human patient who received a liver transplant. Some T cells may be graft donor cells.

In this sample, this clone turned up a few times. The chain links TRBV10-3 to TRBJ2-3; the D is unclear. The CDR3 spans 11 residues. Trimming cost V 11 bases and J 1 base, with 7 bases left between them. CDR1 is ENHRY and CDR2 is SYGVKD in the germline V gene. DNA of the CDR3: TGTGCCTCGGGCGGCACAGATACGCAGTATTTT. Its translation is CASGGTDTQYF.

The CDR3 region has the DNA TGCGCCAGCACCTCACGTTCCGGGGCCGGTGGCTACACCTTC. Its translation: CASTSRSGAGGYTF. This chain connects TRBV5-1 to TRBJ1-2; D possibly corresponds to TRBD1 (5 bases). Trimming removed 6 bases at V and 7 bases at J, with 19 bases between. The CDR3 consists of 14 residues. The germline gives CDR1 SGHRS, CDR2 YFSETQ.

This clone occurred once. The chain has TRBV7-8 and TRBJ2-2, with no clear D. The CDR3 spans 16 residues. V was shortened by 5 bases and J by 5 bases, with 18 bases between the two germline ends. The V gene's germline CDR1 is SGHVS and CDR2 FQNEAQ. The chain's CDR3 is CASSNLGVLDTGELFF. CDR3 coding DNA: TGTGCCAGCAGCAACTTGGGCGTCTTAGATACCGGGGAGCTGTTTTTT.

This clone was counted a single time. The chain couples TRBV21-1 to TRBJ1-2. TRBV21-1 is a recognized pseudogene. The CDR3 sequence is 9 residues long. The CDR3 spells CATKYGYTF. In DNA form, the CDR3 reads TGTGCCACCAAATACGGCTACACCTTC.

The chain has TRBV18 and TRBJ1-2, with D tentatively TRBD1 (5 bases). The CDR3 covers 16 residues. The V gene's germline CDR1 is KGHSH and CDR2 LQKENI. The germline V and J ends were trimmed by 3 bases and 1 base, with 15 bases remaining between them. The chain's CDR3 is CASSPVKQAINYGYTF. In nucleotides, the CDR3 is TGTGCCAGCTCACCTGTTAAACAGGCGATTAACTATGGCTACACCTTC.

The rearrangement joins TRBV21-1 to TRBJ1-1. TRBV21-1 is classified as a pseudogene. This CDR3 is 14 amino acids long. DNA for the CDR3: TGTGCCAGCAGCAAAGGGGAGGGAAGTACTGAAGCTTTCTTT. Amino acid sequence: CASSKGEGSTEAFF.

This chain joins TRBV7-9 and TRBJ1-1; TRBD1 is a possible D gene (5 bases). The CDR3 spans 16 residues. Deletions cut 3 bases from V and 1 base from J, with 15 bases between. In germline, CDR1 is SEHNR, CDR2 FQNEAQ (reference sequence). The CDR3 protein is CASSFQAVGGNTEAFF. CDR3 DNA: TGTGCCAGCAGCTTCCAGGCCGTGGGGGGGAACACTGAAGCTTTCTTT.

The chain joins TRBV27 to TRBJ1-1; a weak D match, TRBD1 (5 bases). The CDR3 has 18 amino acids. Trimming stripped 1 base from V and 1 base from J, with 19 bases between. Germline V gives CDR1 MNHEY, CDR2 SMNVEV (reference sequence). CDR3 sequence reads: CASSLFGIRGGRNTEAFF. DNA of the CDR3: TGTGCCAGCAGTTTATTCGGGATACGGGGGGGTAGGAACACTGAAGCTTTCTTT.

The chain couples TRBV19 to TRBJ2-2; TRBD1 matches 7 bases. After removal of 1 base from V and 0 bases from J, the junction contained 2 bases not matched to a gene. This CDR3 has 16 residues. The germline gives CDR1 LNHDA, CDR2 SQIVND (reference sequence). The CDR3 DNA reads TGTGCCAGTAGTATAGGGGGGACAGCGAACACCGGGGAGCTGTTTTTT. Its protein is CASSIGGTANTGELFF. The whole variable domain, filled in from reference TRBV19 and TRBJ2-2, reads DGGITQSPKYLFRKEGQNVTLSCEQNLNHDAMYWYRQDPGQGLRLIYYSQIVNDFQKGDIAEGYSVSREKKESFPLTVTSAQKNPTAFYLCASSIGGTANTGELFFGEGSRLTVL.

This clone was counted only a few times. The chain employs TRBV28 and TRBJ1-2; D not resolved. CDR3 length: 13 amino acids. With 6 bases removed from V and 8 bases from J, the gap between germline ends came to 16 bases. The germline V gene has CDR1 MDHEN and CDR2 SYDVKM. The CDR3 reads CASRSLGVGGYTF. CDR3 DNA sequence: TGTGCCAGCAGGTCCCTGGGAGTTGGAGGCTACACCTTC.

V usage is TRBV2 and J usage is TRBJ2-5; 7 nucleotides match TRBD1. V gave up 6 bases and J gave up 1 base; unmatched junction bases: 8. The CDR3 has 15 residues. The germline gives CDR1 SNHLY, CDR2 FYNNEI. The CDR3 nucleotides read TGTGCCAGCAGGGTAGGGGGCACGCCCCAAGAGACCCAGTACTTC. It is translated as CASRVGGTPQETQYF.

The V call is TRBV4-3, the J call TRBJ2-7; tentative D call: TRBD1 (7 bases). CDR1 is LGHNA, CDR2 YSLEER, per germline. Trimming cost V 1 base and J 5 bases, with 12 bases left between them. There are 14 residues in the CDR3. The CDR3 nucleotides are TGCGCCAGCAGCCAAGGACAGGGAGGCCACGAGCAGTACTTC. Protein sequence: CASSQGQGGHEQYF.

This clone was observed a single time. The chain carries TRBV28 and TRBJ1-6, with 9 nucleotides matching TRBD1. The CDR3 runs 16 residues. Germline trimming cut 5 bases from V and 7 bases from J; bases unmatched to any gene: 9. Per germline, CDR1 MDHEN and CDR2 SYDVKM. CDR3 DNA: TGTGCCAGCAGTCCCGGACAGGGGTGGGGGAATTCACCCCTCCACTTT. Encoded protein: CASSPGQGWGNSPLHF.

This clone was seen only once. CDR3 DNA sequence: TGCGCCAGCAGCTTGGCCCTAGCGGGAATTGGGGAGACCCAGTACTTC. Protein sequence: CASSLALAGIGETQYF. The V and J genes are TRBV5-1 and TRBJ2-5; TRBD2 matches at 9 bases. With V trimmed by 0 bases and J by 5 bases, 8 bases remained unmatched. This CDR3 region has 16 residues. Per the germline V gene, CDR1 is SGHRS and CDR2 is YFSETQ.

This clone has a single count. A read error may account for a junction end that differs from germline. The chain combines TRBV18 with TRBJ1-1; D possibly corresponds to TRBD1 (5 bases). This CDR3 comprises 14 residues. Germline V lookup: CDR1 KGHSH, CDR2 LQKENI. CDR3 sequence: CASSPGMGPHSSEF. DNA for the CDR3: TGTGCCAGCTCACCAGGGATGGGACCACATTCGTCCGAATTT.

This clone came up once. The chain couples TRBV4-3 to TRBJ1-1, with D unresolved. V lost 5 bases, J lost 6 bases, and 16 bases lay in between. The CDR3 totals 14 residues. Germline V lookup: CDR1 LGHNA, CDR2 YSLEER. CDR3 coding DNA: TGCGCCAGCAGCTCACGGACGGGAAGTTCTGAAGCTTTCTTT. The encoded protein is CASSSRTGSSEAFF.

The V gene is TRBV28, the J gene TRBJ1-2; 7 bases agree with TRBD1. The length of the CDR3 is 13 residues. V was pared by 10 bases and J by 2 bases, with 7 bases of the junction left unmatched. Germline loops: CDR1 MDHEN, CDR2 SYDVKM. Written as DNA, the CDR3 is TGTGCCATTTTGGGACAGATCAACTATGGCTACACCTTC. Translated: CAILGQINYGYTF.

V and J are TRBV6-5 and TRBJ2-2, with 9 bases fitting TRBD2. The V segment lost 7 bases and the J segment 4 bases; nucleotides outside the gene matches: 7. This CDR3 is built from 15 residues. Germline V gene lookup returns CDR1 MNHEY and CDR2 SVGAGI. CDR3 residues: CASKAGGGATGELFF. CDR3 nucleotides: TGTGCCAGCAAAGCAGGCGGGGGGGCCACCGGGGAGCTGTTTTTT.

This rearrangement joins TRBV27 to TRBJ1-1; a possible D gene is TRBD1 (5 bases). Looked up from germline, CDR1 is MNHEY and CDR2 is SMNVEV (reference sequence). V lost 5 bases and J 5 bases, leaving 18 bases between the germline ends. The CDR3 runs 15 residues. CDR3 sequence: CASSPLAMGGTEAFF. The CDR3 DNA reads TGTGCCAGCAGTCCCTTGGCTATGGGGGGGACTGAAGCTTTCTTT.

The chain links TRBV5-1 to TRBJ2-5; 11 bases are shared with TRBD2. The V segment lost 5 bases and the J segment 5 bases; nucleotides outside the gene matches: 8. The CDR3 runs to 15 residues. From germline, CDR1 is SGHRS and CDR2 YFSETQ. This CDR3 is CASRQTSGARETQYF. CDR3 in DNA: TGCGCCAGCAGGCAGACTAGCGGGGCGAGGGAGACCCAGTACTTC. The variable domain in full, completed from reference TRBV5-1 and TRBJ2-5, reads KAGVTQTPRYLIKTRGQQVTLSCSPISGHRSVSWYQQTPGQGLQFLFEYFSETQRNKGNFPGRFSGRQFSNSRSEMNVSTLELGDSALYLCASRQTSGARETQYFGPGTRLLVL.

The chain joins TRBV6-4 to TRBJ1-1; D ambiguous. This CDR3 comprises 15 residues. Trimming cost V 2 bases and J 1 base, with 11 bases left between them. Germline-derived CDR1 and CDR2 are MRHNA and SNTAGT. As DNA, the CDR3 is TGTGCCAGCAGTGACCTGCCGCCAGGGAACACTGAAGCTTTCTTT. As protein: CASSDLPPGNTEAFF.

V and J are TRBV7-8 and TRBJ2-5; 9 bases map to TRBD2. V shed 4 bases, J shed 3 bases, and the junction held 9 bases outside the gene matches. This CDR3 spans 16 amino acids. The germline V gene encodes CDR1 SGHVS and CDR2 FQNEAQ. The CDR3 sequence: CASSSSGTSKKETQYF. CDR3 sequence (DNA): TGTGCCAGCAGCTCTTCCGGGACTAGCAAGAAAGAGACCCAGTACTTC. Filled out from reference TRBV7-8 and TRBJ2-5, the complete variable domain reads GAGVSQSPRYKVAKRGQDVALRCDPISGHVSLFWYQQALGQGPEFLTYFQNEAQLDKSGLPSDRFFAERPEGSVSTLKIQRTQQEDSAVYLCASSSSGTSKKETQYFGPGTRLLVL.

This chain links TRBV14 with TRBJ2-1, with 9 bases fitting TRBD2. V lost 0 bases to trimming and J lost 5 bases; unmatched junction nucleotides: 8. The CDR3 consists of 17 residues. In germline, CDR1 is SGHDN, CDR2 FVKESK. For the CDR3, the DNA is TGTGCCAGCAGCCAAGATTGGCTGGCGGGAGGGAACAATGAGCAGTTCTTC. This translates into CASSQDWLAGGNNEQFF.

The chain joins TRBV28 to TRBJ1-2; 10 bases are shared with TRBD1. This CDR3 comprises 15 residues. V dropped 5 bases and J dropped 3; count of bases not matched to a gene: 6. CDR1 is MDHEN, CDR2 SYDVKM, per germline. In DNA form, the CDR3 reads TGTGCCAGCAGTCCTTGGACAGGGGGAGACTATGGCTACACCTTC. It specifies CASSPWTGGDYGYTF.

The V call is TRBV15, the J call TRBJ1-2; no clear D. Trimming removed 0 bases from V and 5 bases from J, with 4 bases in between. The CDR3 extends over 12 amino acids. Germline V gives CDR1 LNHNV, CDR2 YYDKDF (reference sequence). The CDR3, as DNA: TGTGCCACCAGCAGAGATCTGTATGGCTACACCTTC. Amino acid sequence: CATSRDLYGYTF.

The V and J genes are TRBV11-2 and TRBJ1-5; D gene ambiguous. The germline V gene encodes CDR1 SGHAT and CDR2 FQNNGV. The ends were cut back, 0 bases at V and 6 bases at J, with 12 bases in the middle. The CDR3 length is 15 residues. The CDR3 DNA sequence: TGTGCCAGCAGCTTAGATGGGAAGGGAGGTCAGCCCCAGCATTTT. It is translated as CASSLDGKGGQPQHF.

This chain links TRBV15 with TRBJ2-1; TRBD1 is a possible D gene (6 bases). The CDR3 sequence is 15 residues long. Trimming removed 0 bases from V and 3 bases from J, with 9 bases in between. The germline CDR1 and CDR2 sequences are LNHNV and YYDKDF (reference sequence). CDR3 sequence: CATSREAGDYNEQFF. In DNA form, the CDR3 reads TGTGCCACCAGCAGAGAGGCAGGGGACTACAATGAGCAGTTCTTC. Supplemented by reference TRBV15 and TRBJ2-1, the full variable domain reads DAMVIQNPRYQVTQFGKPVTLSCSQTLNHNVMYWYQQKSSQAPKLLFHYYDKDFNNEADTPDNFQSRRPNTSFCFLDIRSPGLGDTAMYLCATSREAGDYNEQFFGPGTRLTVL.

This rearrangement joins TRBV19 to TRBJ2-3; possibly TRBD2 for D (5 bases). There are 12 residues in the CDR3. V was clipped by 7 bases and J by 2 bases, with 7 bases between them. Germline lookup yields CDR1 LNHDA and CDR2 SQIVND (reference sequence). The CDR3 protein is CASTSPTDTQYF. In DNA form, the CDR3 reads TGTGCCAGTACTAGCCCCACAGATACGCAGTATTTT.

This sequence joins TRBV14 and TRBJ1-6; D gene ambiguous. CDR3 length: 15 amino acids. With 2 bases removed from V and 2 bases from J, the gap between germline ends came to 7 bases. The germline V gene has CDR1 SGHDN and CDR2 FVKESK. The CDR3, as DNA: TGTGCCAGCAGCCAACAGGCTACCTATAATTCACCCCTCCACTTT. Amino acid sequence: CASSQQATYNSPLHF.

The gene calls are TRBV18 and TRBJ2-6, with D unclear. V was clipped by 1 base and J by 0 bases, with 4 bases between them. The CDR3 runs to 15 residues. Germline lookup yields CDR1 KGHSH and CDR2 LQKENI. CDR3 sequence (DNA): TGTGCCAGCTCACCACAGAGCTCTGGGGCCAACGTCCTGACTTTC. This codes for CASSPQSSGANVLTF.

In nucleotides, the CDR3 is TGCGCCAGCAGCCAATACGCTGGACAGCCGAGCTCCTATAATTCACCCCTCCACTTT. Its translation: CASSQYAGQPSSYNSPLHF. The chain uses TRBV4-1 and TRBJ1-6, with D perhaps matching TRBD1 (6 bases). Germline lookup yields CDR1 MGHRA and CDR2 YSYEKL. With 2 bases removed from V and 0 bases from J, the gap between germline ends came to 17 bases. The CDR3 runs 19 residues.